This is a list of T cell receptor beta chains from one sample in a study of blood T cell repertoires in COVID-19. TCRdb's table, derived via immunoSEQ multiplex PCR, lists solely in-frame clones and lacks some. The sample has 60,000 or so clones, approximately 75% seen once. The sequenced sample was peripheral blood. The receptors originated from a man aged 80 or over with acute or convalescent COVID-19. Each CDR3 is given with its conserved first and last residue. The D gene is left open where the match is weak. Part of the rows lack a size; the others show once, few, many or a class for expanded clones.

TRBD1,TRBV6-5,TRBJ2-7,-,CASSRLRDSYEQYF,TGTGCCAGCAGTCGCCTCCGGGACAGCTACGAGCAGTACTTC
TRBD1,TRBV2,TRBJ1-2,-,CASSRGTGGHGYTF,TGTGCCAGCAGTAGGGGAACAGGGGGCCATGGCTACACCTTC
TRBD1,TRBV18,TRBJ1-2,-,CASSPRTGGTYGYTF,TGTGCCAGCTCACCACGGACAGGGGGAACCTATGGCTACACCTTC
TRBD1,TRBV5-8,TRBJ1-4,once,CASSLERGRELFF,TGTGCCAGCAGCTTGGAGAGGGGGCGAGAACTGTTTTTT
TRBD1,TRBV7-2,TRBJ2-3,once,CASSEQGPADTQYF,TGTGCCAGCAGCGAACAGGGGCCGGCAGATACGCAGTATTTT
TRBD1,TRBV7-9,TRBJ2-5,-,CASSLAKGAETQYF,TGTGCCAGCAGCTTAGCGAAGGGGGCGGAGACCCAGTACTTC
TRBD1,TRBV27,TRBJ1-6,-,CASSRDSYNSPLHF,TGTGCCAGCAGTCGGGACAGTTATAATTCACCCCTCCACTTT
TRBD1,TRBV5-1,TRBJ2-7,-,CASSLGTGTGGSEQYF,TGCGCCAGCAGCTTGGGGACCGGGACAGGGGGCTCCGAGCAGTACTTC
TRBD1,TRBV19,TRBJ1-1,-,CASSIQGGNTEAFF,TGTGCCAGTAGTATTCAGGGGGGGAACACTGAAGCTTTCTTT
TRBD1,TRBV12-3/TRBV12-4,TRBJ2-7,-,CASSLRGQDEQYF,TGTGCCAGCAGTTTAAGGGGACAGGACGAGCAGTACTTC
TRBD1,TRBV29-1,TRBJ1-1,-,CSFRRQGGTEAFF,TGCAGCTTTCGTCGACAGGGCGGCACTGAAGCTTTCTTT
TRBD2,TRBV4-1,TRBJ2-7,-,CASSQESAGATEQYF,TGCGCCAGCAGCCAAGAATCAGCGGGGGCTACGGAGCAGTACTTC
-,TRBV5-1,TRBJ2-3,once,CASSLSRGGTDTQYF,TGCGCCAGCAGCTTGAGTCGGGGTGGCACAGATACGCAGTATTTT
-,TRBV5-1,TRBJ2-2,-,CASTIYSANTGELFF,TGCGCCAGCACAATTTACTCGGCGAACACCGGGGAGCTGTTTTTT
-,TRBV6-5,TRBJ2-7,-,CASKNRGTDSYEQYF,TGTGCCAGCAAGAATCGCGGGACTGACTCCTACGAGCAGTACTTC
TRBD2,TRBV4-1,TRBJ2-2,few,CASSHLTGTSGAANTGELFF,TGCGCCAGCAGCCACTTGACCGGGACTAGCGGGGCAGCGAACACCGGGGAGCTGTTTTTT
-,TRBV11-2,TRBJ2-7,-,CASSSPLVQGLRQYF,TGTGCCAGCAGCTCTCCGTTAGTCCAGGGGCTAAGACAGTACTTC
TRBD1,TRBV9,TRBJ1-2,-,CASSSTGGDGYTF,TGTGCCAGCAGCTCGACAGGGGGGGATGGCTACACCTTC
TRBD1,TRBV7-9,TRBJ1-5,-,CASSPGTGNNQPQHF,TGTGCCAGCAGCCCCGGGACAGGGAACAATCAGCCCCAGCATTTT
TRBD1,TRBV6-1,TRBJ2-7,-,CASSEEGGEGFYEQYF,TGTGCCAGCAGTGAAGAAGGGGGCGAGGGGTTCTACGAGCAGTACTTC
TRBD1,TRBV19,TRBJ2-1,-,CASSTRGNEQFF,TGTGCCAGTAGTACCAGGGGGAATGAGCAGTTCTTC
TRBD1,TRBV27,TRBJ1-6,few,CASSVLRQGSNSPLHF,TGTGCCAGCAGTGTACTGCGACAGGGCAGTAATTCACCCCTCCACTTT
TRBD2,TRBV11-1,TRBJ2-7,-,CASTDMTSGYEQYF,TGTGCCAGCACCGACATGACTAGCGGCTACGAGCAGTACTTC
TRBD1,TRBV19,TRBJ2-7,-,CASSSGQGDPYEQYF,TGTGCCAGTAGTTCCGGACAGGGAGACCCCTACGAGCAGTACTTC
TRBD2,TRBV5-4,TRBJ2-1,-,CASSLAGLAGYNEQFF,TGTGCCAGCAGCTTGGCGGGACTAGCTGGGTACAATGAGCAGTTCTTC
TRBD2,TRBV4-1,TRBJ2-3,-,CASSQDVTSGGSPTDTQYF,TGCGCCAGCAGCCAAGATGTGACTAGCGGGGGCTCTCCGACAGATACGCAGTATTTT
TRBD1,TRBV6-5,TRBJ1-6,-,CASRAMGDRLPLHF,TGTGCCAGCAGAGCCATGGGGGACAGATTACCCCTCCACTTT
TRBD1,TRBV19,TRBJ1-1,-,CASSRIDRGLGEAFF,TGTGCCAGTAGTAGAATCGACAGGGGGTTAGGTGAAGCTTTCTTT
-,TRBV6-5,TRBJ1-1,-,CASSYRRDTEAFF,TGTGCCAGCAGTTACCGCAGGGACACTGAAGCTTTCTTT
TRBD1,TRBV7-2,TRBJ2-3,-,CASSLSTGVTDTQYF,TGTGCCAGCAGCCTCTCGACAGGGGTGACAGATACGCAGTATTTT
-,TRBV29-1,TRBJ2-5,once,CSVAGGSDQGETQYF,TGCAGCGTTGCGGGGGGATCGGACCAGGGGGAGACCCAGTACTTC
TRBD2,TRBV6-1,TRBJ2-7,-,CASSALGRLAGNVEQYF,TGTGCCAGCAGTGCTTTGGGCCGACTAGCGGGGAATGTGGAGCAGTACTTC
-,TRBV11-2,TRBJ1-1,-,CASSFQGVGTEAFF,TGTGCCAGCAGCTTTCAAGGGGTTGGAACTGAAGCTTTCTTT